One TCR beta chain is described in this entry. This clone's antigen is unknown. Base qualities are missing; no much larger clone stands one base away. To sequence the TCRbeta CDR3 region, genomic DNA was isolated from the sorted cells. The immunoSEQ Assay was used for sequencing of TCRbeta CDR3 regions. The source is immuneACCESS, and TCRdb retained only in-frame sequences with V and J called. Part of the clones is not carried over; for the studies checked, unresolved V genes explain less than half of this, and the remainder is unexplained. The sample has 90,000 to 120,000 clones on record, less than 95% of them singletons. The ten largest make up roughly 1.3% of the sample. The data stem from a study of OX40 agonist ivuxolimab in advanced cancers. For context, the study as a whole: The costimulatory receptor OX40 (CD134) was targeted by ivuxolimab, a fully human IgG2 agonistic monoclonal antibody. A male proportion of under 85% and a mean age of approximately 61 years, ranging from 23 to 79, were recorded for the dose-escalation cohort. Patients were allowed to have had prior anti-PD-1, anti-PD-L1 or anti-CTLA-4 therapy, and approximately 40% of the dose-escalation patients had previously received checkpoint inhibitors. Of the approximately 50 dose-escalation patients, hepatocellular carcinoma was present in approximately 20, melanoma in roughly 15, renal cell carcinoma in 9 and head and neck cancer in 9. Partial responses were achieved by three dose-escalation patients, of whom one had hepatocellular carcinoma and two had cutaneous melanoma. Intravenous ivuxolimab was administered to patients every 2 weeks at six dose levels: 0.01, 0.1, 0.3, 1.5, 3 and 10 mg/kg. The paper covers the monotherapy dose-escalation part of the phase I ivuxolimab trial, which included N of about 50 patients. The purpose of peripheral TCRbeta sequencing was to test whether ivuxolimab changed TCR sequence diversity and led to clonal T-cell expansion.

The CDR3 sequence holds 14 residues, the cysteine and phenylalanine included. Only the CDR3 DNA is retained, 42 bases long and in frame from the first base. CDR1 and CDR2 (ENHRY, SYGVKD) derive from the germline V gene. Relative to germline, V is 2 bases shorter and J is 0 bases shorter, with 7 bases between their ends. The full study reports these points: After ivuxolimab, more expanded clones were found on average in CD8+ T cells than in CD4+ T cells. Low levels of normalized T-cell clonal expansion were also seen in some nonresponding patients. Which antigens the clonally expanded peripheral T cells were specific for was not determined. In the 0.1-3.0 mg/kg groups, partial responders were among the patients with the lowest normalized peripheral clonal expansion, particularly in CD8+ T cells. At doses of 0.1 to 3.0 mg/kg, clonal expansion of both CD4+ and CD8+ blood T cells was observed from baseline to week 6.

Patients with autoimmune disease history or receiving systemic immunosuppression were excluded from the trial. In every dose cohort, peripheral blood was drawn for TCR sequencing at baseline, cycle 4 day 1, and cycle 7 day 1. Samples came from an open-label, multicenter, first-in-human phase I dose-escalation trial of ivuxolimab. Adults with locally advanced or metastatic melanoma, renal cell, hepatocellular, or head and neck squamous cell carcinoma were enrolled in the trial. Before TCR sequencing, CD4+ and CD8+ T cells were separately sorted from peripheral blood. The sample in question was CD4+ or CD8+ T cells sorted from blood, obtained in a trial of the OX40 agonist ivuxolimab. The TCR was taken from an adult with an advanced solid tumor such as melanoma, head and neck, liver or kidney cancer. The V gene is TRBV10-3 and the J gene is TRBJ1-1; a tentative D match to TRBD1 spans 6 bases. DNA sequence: TGTGCCATCAGTGAGAGGGGGATGAACACTGAAGCTTTCTTT. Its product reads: CAISERGMNTEAFF.